These T cell receptor beta chains were read from a single sample in a study of blood T cell repertoires in COVID-19. Clones were sequenced by immunoSEQ multiplex PCR, and TCRdb holds only the in-frame ones, with some missing. The sample holds approximately 120,000 clones, around 90% seen once. Sample: peripheral blood. These receptors were taken from a man aged 50 or older with COVID-19, enrolled during active disease. Both conserved end residues are part of each CDR3. A D gene is named only where the DNA matches it firmly. Only part of the rows carry a size: once, few, many, or a class if the clone is expanded.

V: TRBV28
size: -
D: TRBD1
J: TRBJ1-2
CDR3: CASRPTGTGVGYTF
DNA: TGTGCCAGCAGGCCAACCGGGACAGGGGTCGGCTACACCTTC

V: TRBV19
size: -
D: -
J: TRBJ2-7
CDR3: CASSIGAQGSYEQYF
DNA: TGTGCCAGTAGTATAGGGGCCCAAGGTAGCTACGAGCAGTACTTC

V: TRBV6-5
size: -
D: -
J: TRBJ1-4
CDR3: CASTLKTATNEKLFF
DNA: TGTGCCAGCACCTTAAAGACAGCAACTAATGAAAAACTGTTTTTT

V: TRBV3-1/TRBV3-2
size: -
D: TRBD2
J: TRBJ2-1
CDR3: CASSQDPAGGPVDEQFF
DNA: TGTGCCAGCAGCCAAGATCCGGCGGGAGGGCCAGTGGATGAGCAGTTCTTC

V: TRBV2
size: -
D: -
J: TRBJ2-1
CDR3: CASSSGEYNEQFF
DNA: TGTGCCAGCAGTTCGGGAGAGTACAATGAGCAGTTCTTC

V: TRBV7-3
size: -
D: TRBD2
J: TRBJ2-2
CDR3: CASGYGTSGRANTGELFF
DNA: TGTGCCAGCGGATACGGGACTAGCGGGAGGGCCAACACCGGGGAGCTGTTTTTT

V: TRBV30
size: -
D: -
J: TRBJ2-6
CDR3: CAWSIGAGGANVLTF
DNA: TGTGCCTGGAGTATCGGAGCCGGTGGGGCCAACGTCCTGACTTTC

V: TRBV7-6
size: -
D: TRBD2
J: TRBJ2-1
CDR3: CASSLSGTSAYNEQFF
DNA: TGTGCCAGCAGCCTCTCCGGGACTAGCGCCTACAATGAGCAGTTCTTC

V: TRBV6-5
size: -
D: -
J: TRBJ2-6
CDR3: CASNPVSGANVLTF
DNA: TGTGCCAGCAATCCGGTCTCTGGGGCCAACGTCCTGACTTTC

V: TRBV5-4
size: -
D: TRBD1
J: TRBJ2-7
CDR3: CASSLVAQGAEQYF
DNA: TGTGCCAGCAGCTTGGTTGCCCAGGGGGCAGAGCAGTACTTC

V: TRBV15
size: -
D: TRBD1
J: TRBJ1-2
CDR3: CATSRGPGQGYGYTF
DNA: TGTGCCACCAGCAGAGGGCCGGGACAGGGCTATGGCTACACCTTC

V: TRBV4-3
size: -
D: -
J: TRBJ2-3
CDR3: CASSQDRNIFSTDTQYF
DNA: TGCGCCAGCAGCCAAGATCGTAACATTTTTAGCACAGATACGCAGTATTTT

V: TRBV24-1
size: once
D: -
J: TRBJ2-3
CDR3: CATSDGSNDTQYF
DNA: TGTGCCACCAGTGACGGTAGCAATGATACGCAGTATTTT

V: TRBV5-1
size: -
D: -
J: TRBJ2-1
CDR3: CASSPDRAGGYEQFF
DNA: TGCGCCAGCAGTCCCGACCGGGCGGGCGGGTATGAGCAGTTCTTC

V: TRBV27
size: -
D: TRBD1
J: TRBJ2-5
CDR3: CASSRGWGQGKETQYF
DNA: TGTGCCAGCTCCCGAGGGTGGGGACAGGGTAAAGAGACCCAGTACTTC

V: TRBV9
size: -
D: TRBD2
J: TRBJ2-5
CDR3: CASSVAGGPETQYF
DNA: TGTGCCAGCAGCGTAGCGGGAGGGCCGGAGACCCAGTACTTC

V: TRBV7-9
size: -
D: -
J: TRBJ1-1
CDR3: CASSFIGQNTEAFF
DNA: TGTGCCAGCAGCTTTATAGGACAGAACACTGAAGCTTTCTTT